This T cell receptor beta chain was identified during a study of shared clonotypes between healthy human individuals. Overall study context: Samples came from a couple of female and a few male donors aged 18 to 49. The study's findings and limits: An effect of sequencing depth on clonotype sharing among donors was expected. Represented genetic and exposure-history diversity was restricted by having few donors.

Researchers divided each subset's genomic DNA evenly across several immunoSEQ plates. Method: immunoSEQ multiplex PCR; TCRdb's copy keeps in-frame clones and lacks some. This repertoire shows around 990,000 clones, roughly 80% found once; its top ten account for over 0.8%. A remark on this clone: Its antigen is as yet unknown.

The ends lost 2 bases at V and 3 bases at J; junction bases unmatched: 5. Germline loops: CDR1 SGHTA, CDR2 FQGNSA. The CDR3 totals 15 residues. What was sequenced was memory CD4+ T cells from PBMCs. Subset indicated: CD45RA-negative fraction. This TCR came from a man between 18 and 35 years old in good health. Some clones in this sample may be carry-over from other donors' samples. This chain connects TRBV7-2 to TRBJ1-1; 8 bases match TRBD1. Here the CDR3 reads CASSLQGARYTEAFF. The CDR3 DNA reads as TGTGCCAGCAGCTTACAGGGGGCGCGGTACACTGAAGCTTTCTTT. Looking up the rest from reference TRBV7-2 and TRBJ1-1 gives the full variable domain: GAGVSQSPSNKVTEKGKDVELRCDPISGHTALYWYRQSLGQGLEFLIYFQGNSAPDKSGLPSDRFSAERTGGSVSTLTIQRTQQEDSAVYLCASSLQGARYTEAFFGQGTRLTVV.